The 18 T cell receptor beta chains in this list originate from one sample, sequenced in a study of cytomegalovirus exposure and HLA in healthy donors. 60 Vbeta and 13 Jbeta primers were used in PCR. Sequenced by immunoSEQ multiplex PCR; TCRdb stores in-frame clones only, minus some. The sample carries around 150,000 clones, about 70% recorded once. Sequencing used PBMCs. The receptors derive from a woman aged 35 to 49 in good health and CMV-seronegative.

This clone was observed a single time. The chain carries TRBV4-1 and TRBJ1-3, with D tentatively TRBD1 (6 bases). The CDR3 spans 15 residues. Per germline, CDR1 MGHRA and CDR2 YSYEKL. Trimming removed 1 base at V and 5 bases at J, with 12 bases between. In DNA, the CDR3 is TGCGCCAGCAGCCAAGTCTGGCAGGGGAGAAACACCATATATTTT. Amino acids: CASSQVWQGRNTIYF.

To note about this clone: Different DNA sequences within this sample yield the same CDR3. This chain joins TRBV5-1 and TRBJ2-1, with 9 bases matching TRBD2. In germline, CDR1 is SGHRS, CDR2 YFSETQ. V was pared by 0 bases and J by 4 bases, with 5 bases of the junction left unmatched. The CDR3 length is 16 residues. Here the CDR3 reads CASSLDGAGGYNEQFF. The CDR3, as DNA: TGCGCCAGCAGCTTGGATGGGGCGGGGGGGTACAATGAGCAGTTCTTC. The complete variable domain, with remaining parts taken from reference TRBV5-1 and TRBJ2-1, reads KAGVTQTPRYLIKTRGQQVTLSCSPISGHRSVSWYQQTPGQGLQFLFEYFSETQRNKGNFPGRFSGRQFSNSRSEMNVSTLELGDSALYLCASSLDGAGGYNEQFFGPGTRLTVL.

Regarding this clone: The junction and the germline gene differ at one end; a read error may be behind it. This chain joins TRBV6-1 and TRBJ2-5, with 10 positions matching TRBD2. The germline gives CDR1 MNHNS, CDR2 SASEGT. This CDR3 has 14 residues. CDR3 coding DNA: TGTGCCAGCAGTGCTAGCGGGAGTCTGGAGACCCAGCACTTC. Amino acids: CASSASGSLETQHF.

The V gene is TRBV11-2, the J gene TRBJ2-7; 10 positions agree with TRBD1. The germline V gene encodes CDR1 SGHAT and CDR2 FQNNGV. This CDR3 comprises 13 residues. The V gene end was trimmed by 9 bases and the J gene end by 3 bases; junction bases not matched to a gene: 5. CDR3 in DNA: TGTGCCAGTAGAGGACAGGGGGTCTACGAGCAGTACTTC. Amino acids: CASRGQGVYEQYF.

In DNA, the CDR3 is TGTGCCAGCAGCGGACAGGCCCTCGGACAGGGGGGCTCTGGCCTTGAAGCTTTCTTT. This gives the protein CASSGQALGQGGSGLEAFF. This sequence joins TRBV9 and TRBJ1-1, with 10 bases identical to TRBD1. Trimming at V came to 3 bases and at J to 7 bases, leaving 21 bases not matched to a gene. CDR1 is SGDLS, CDR2 YYNGEE, per germline. CDR3 size: 19 residues. The full variable domain, completed using reference TRBV9 and TRBJ1-1, is DSGVTQTPKHLITATGQRVTLRCSPRSGDLSVYWYQQSLDQGLQFLIQYYNGEERAKGNILERFSAQQFPDLHSELNLSSLELGDSALYFCASSGQALGQGGSGLEAFFGQGTRLTVV.

The rearrangement joins TRBV7-6 to TRBJ2-1, with 10 bases that match TRBD1. In germline, CDR1 is SGHVS, CDR2 FNYEAQ. The J segment lost 4 bases and the V segment lost 5 bases, leaving 8 bases of the junction unmatched. The CDR3 spans 16 residues. CDR3 protein: CASSNLLGQGYNEQFF. The DNA of the CDR3 is TGTGCCAGCAGCAATTTATTGGGACAGGGGTACAATGAGCAGTTCTTC.

The rearrangement links TRBV6-1 to TRBJ1-1, with TRBD1 matching 8 bases. This CDR3 has 16 amino acids. Germline CDR1 reads MNHNS; CDR2 reads SASEGT. With 4 bases clipped from V and 1 base from J, the junction kept 8 bases outside the gene matches. The CDR3 nucleotides are TGTGCCAGCAGTGGCGGACAGGGACGATGGAACACTGAAGCTTTCTTT. It encodes CASSGGQGRWNTEAFF.

This clone appeared a few times. V and J are TRBV4-1 and TRBJ1-5; tentative D call: TRBD1 (5 bases). This CDR3 is built from 16 residues. V lost 0 bases and J lost 7, with 16 bases in between. CDR1 and CDR2 from the germline V gene are MGHRA and YSYEKL. In nucleotides, the CDR3 is TGCGCCAGCAGCCAAGACGAGAGGGGTGCGGGGCAGCCCCAGCATTTT. Translated: CASSQDERGAGQPQHF.

The rearrangement links TRBV9 to TRBJ1-5, with D possibly TRBD1 on 5 matching bases. Germline CDR1 SGDLS, CDR2 YYNGEE. Trimming removed 0 bases from V and 7 bases from J, with 14 bases in between. The CDR3 runs to 15 residues. Written as DNA, the CDR3 is TGTGCCAGCAGCGTAGGGGAGGGGACCTGGCAGCCCCAGCATTTT. Translated: CASSVGEGTWQPQHF.

This clone was observed a handful of times. This sequence joins TRBV19 and TRBJ1-1; 7 bases agree with TRBD1. V lost 3 bases, J lost 4 bases, and 5 bases stayed unmatched. The CDR3 runs to 14 residues. Germline values: CDR1 LNHDA, CDR2 SQIVND (reference sequence). This CDR3 reads CASSIQGGGTEAFF. The CDR3 region has the DNA TGTGCCAGTAGTATTCAGGGGGGCGGCACTGAAGCTTTCTTT.

The chain carries TRBV6-1 and TRBJ1-5, with a tentative D call TRBD1 (5 bases). Trimming cost V 3 bases and J 7 bases, with 10 bases left between them. The CDR3 runs 13 residues. CDR1 and CDR2 (germline): MNHNS, SASEGT. The CDR3 DNA reads as TGTGCCAGCAGTGACAGGGTAGTCCAGCCCCAGCATTTT. As protein: CASSDRVVQPQHF.

This chain uses TRBV10-3 with TRBJ1-6, with 7 bases aligning to TRBD1. Germline-derived CDR1 and CDR2 are ENHRY and SYGVKD. This CDR3 region has 15 residues. The junction had 6 bases not matched to a gene; V was cut back by 0 bases and J by 10 bases. The CDR3 bases are TGTGCCATCAGTGAGTCAACAGGGGTCGGCTCACCCCTCCACTTT. It encodes CAISESTGVGSPLHF.

The chain recombines TRBV7-8 with TRBJ2-7; 7 nucleotides line up with TRBD1. Germline CDR1 reads SGHVS; CDR2 reads FQNEAQ. The CDR3 loop spans 14 amino acids. V was pared by 5 bases and J by 3 bases, with 7 bases of the junction left unmatched. The CDR3 loop is CASSPRDSNYEQYF. CDR3 bases: TGTGCCAGCAGCCCGAGGGACAGCAACTACGAGCAGTACTTC.

V is TRBV30 and J is TRBJ1-6; unclear D gene. CDR1 is GTSNPN, CDR2 SVGIG, per germline (reference sequence). Trimming took off 3 bases at V and 0 bases at J, with 12 bases between the two ends. The CDR3 runs 16 residues. CDR3 coding DNA: TGTGCCTGGAGCAGACCGGGTTTCTCCTATAATTCACCCCTCCACTTT. Translating it yields CAWSRPGFSYNSPLHF.

The chain is built from TRBV30 and TRBJ2-7, with D maybe TRBD2 (5 bases). The germline CDR1 and CDR2 sequences are GTSNPN and SVGIG (reference sequence). The CDR3 is made up of 13 amino acids. V was shortened by 0 bases and J by 7 bases, with 13 bases between the two germline ends. DNA of the CDR3: TGTGCCTGGAGTGTACGGGGTTCTCAGGAGCAGTACTTC. Translated, it gives CAWSVRGSQEQYF.

This clone was seen a few times. The chain links TRBV6-1 to TRBJ2-5; 10 nucleotides agree with TRBD2. The CDR3 consists of 15 residues. V trimming: 8 bases; J trimming: 5 bases; junction bases outside the gene matches: 11. Germline lookup yields CDR1 MNHNS and CDR2 SASEGT. Here the CDR3 DNA reads TGTGCCAGCGATGAGGTAGCGGGGGGCGGGGAGACCCAGTACTTC. Translating gives CASDEVAGGGETQYF.

V and J are TRBV5-1 and TRBJ2-7, with D possibly being TRBD2 (5 bases). CDR1 is SGHRS, CDR2 YFSETQ, per germline. The CDR3 has 12 amino acids. V was cut by 0 bases and J by 5 bases, with 6 bases left in between. CDR3 DNA: TGCGCCAGCAGCTTGGCGGGGAACGAGCAGTACTTC. Translated: CASSLAGNEQYF.

The gene calls are TRBV6-1 and TRBJ2-1; TRBD1 agrees at 7 bases. The germline CDR1 and CDR2 sequences are MNHNS and SASEGT. V was pared by 8 bases and J by 6 bases, with 13 bases of the junction left unmatched. CDR3 length: 15 amino acids. CDR3 DNA sequence: TGTGCCAGCCCCGAAGGTACAGGGGATACCAATGAGCAGTTCTTC. It codes for CASPEGTGDTNEQFF.